The 16 T cell receptor beta chains presented below share a single source sample, sequenced in a study of cytomegalovirus exposure and HLA in healthy donors. 13 Jbeta primers and 60 Vbeta primers were used for the PCR. This table comes from immunoSEQ multiplex PCR, and its TCRdb copy is limited to in-frame clones, with some not included. The top ten clones hold over 1% of a sample with roughly 190,000 clones, 75% to 90% of them seen once. Specimen: PBMCs. The receptors were sampled from a man younger than 45 in good health and CMV-seronegative.

The CDR3 protein is CSATRDSSNTF. DNA for the CDR3: TGCAGTGCCACCCGGGACAGTTCCAACACCTTC. The rearrangement links TRBV20-1 to TRBJ1-2, with 7 bases aligning to TRBD1. The germline V gene has CDR1 DFQATT and CDR2 SNEGSKA (reference sequence). V was pared by 6 bases and J by 12 bases, with 10 bases of the junction left unmatched. This CDR3 has 11 residues.

V and J are TRBV5-1 and TRBJ2-1; 12 bases are shared with TRBD2. The CDR3 is made up of 16 amino acids. V lost 3 bases, J lost 5 bases, and 6 bases stayed unmatched. Germline assignment: CDR1 SGHRS and CDR2 YFSETQ. The CDR3: CASSYGLAGQDNEQFF. Written as DNA, the CDR3 is TGCGCCAGCAGCTATGGACTAGCGGGACAAGACAATGAGCAGTTCTTC.

The gene calls are TRBV5-8 and TRBJ2-7; 7 bases align to TRBD1. With 5 bases clipped from V and 0 bases from J, the junction kept 5 bases outside the gene matches. Germline V lookup: CDR1 SGHTS, CDR2 YDEGEE. The CDR3 is 14 amino acids. The CDR3 here is CASSSDRVSYEQYF. In DNA form, the CDR3 reads TGTGCCAGCAGTAGTGACAGGGTCTCCTACGAGCAGTACTTC.

The chain has TRBV6-5 and TRBJ1-6; 9 nucleotides line up with TRBD1. With 6 bases clipped from V and 9 bases from J, the junction kept 6 bases outside the gene matches. CDR1 is MNHEY, CDR2 SVGAGI, per germline. The CDR3 is made up of 14 amino acids. This CDR3 reads CASRRQGEISPLHF. The CDR3 bases are TGTGCCAGCAGGAGACAGGGGGAAATTTCACCCCTCCACTTT.

The J gene is TRBJ2-3, the V gene TRBV6-4, with 12 bases matching TRBD1. Germline V gene sequence: CDR1 MRHNA, CDR2 SNTAGT. This CDR3 has 15 amino acids. V dropped 5 bases and J dropped 5; count of bases not matched to a gene: 5. The CDR3: CASSQGQGAKDTQYF. The CDR3 DNA sequence: TGTGCCAGCAGTCAGGGACAGGGGGCTAAAGATACGCAGTATTTT.

The V gene is TRBV14, the J gene TRBJ2-3; maybe TRBD2 (5 bases). V lost 4 bases, J lost 0 bases, and 11 bases lay in between. Germline loops: CDR1 SGHDN, CDR2 FVKESK. The CDR3 sequence is 15 residues long. CDR3 residues: CASSPGIKSTDTQYF. In nucleotides, the CDR3 is TGTGCCAGCAGCCCCGGGATAAAGAGCACAGATACGCAGTATTTT. The full variable domain, in which reference TRBV14 and TRBJ2-3 provide the parts outside the CDR3, is EAGVTQFPSHSVIEKGQTVTLRCDPISGHDNLYWYRRVMGKEIKFLLHFVKESKQDESGMPNNRFLAERTGGTYSTLKVQPAELEDSGVYFCASSPGIKSTDTQYFGPGTRLTVL.

The rearrangement links TRBV4-1 to TRBJ2-6; no firm D call. CDR3 length equals 14 residues. V lost 6 bases to trimming and J lost 4 bases, with 10 bases between them. Germline values: CDR1 MGHRA, CDR2 YSYEKL. CDR3 DNA: TGCGCCAGCAGACAGACATTCGGGGCCAACGTCCTGACTTTC. Translating gives CASRQTFGANVLTF.

The chain carries TRBV7-2 and TRBJ2-5; 10 bases fit TRBD2. The DNA end lines up better with TRBJ2-7; the J call may be wrong. Germline V gene data show CDR1 as SGHTA and CDR2 as FQGNSA. This CDR3 is 14 amino acids long. The CDR3 DNA sequence: TGTGCCAGCAGCACCCCGGGACTAGCGTACGAGCAGTACTTC. This translates into CASSTPGLAYEQYF.

The chain combines TRBV15 with TRBJ1-3; D gene ambiguous. V lost 0 bases and J lost 0, with 15 bases in between. The CDR3 length is 18 residues. In germline, CDR1 is LNHNV, CDR2 YYDKDF (reference sequence). CDR3 sequence: CATSREGGPTNSGNTIYF. CDR3 DNA: TGTGCCACCAGCAGAGAAGGTGGGCCGACGAACTCTGGAAACACCATATATTTT. The variable domain in full, completed from reference TRBV15 and TRBJ1-3, reads DAMVIQNPRYQVTQFGKPVTLSCSQTLNHNVMYWYQQKSSQAPKLLFHYYDKDFNNEADTPDNFQSRRPNTSFCFLDIRSPGLGDTAMYLCATSREGGPTNSGNTIYFGEGSWLTVV.

This clone was observed once. The chain links TRBV29-1 to TRBJ1-1; D call uncertain. The CDR3 is made up of 15 amino acids. CDR1 is SQVTM and CDR2 is ANQGSEA in the germline V gene. V was shortened by 4 bases and J by 3 bases, with 18 bases between the two germline ends. The CDR3 reads CSVGRVDLGDTEAFF. CDR3 bases: TGCAGCGTTGGCCGCGTAGACCTCGGGGACACTGAAGCTTTCTTT. Based on the CDR3 plus reference TRBV29-1 and TRBJ1-1, the full variable domain is SAVISQKPSRDICQRGTSLTIQCQVDSQVTMMFWYRQQPGQSLTLIATANQGSEATYESGFVIDKFPISRPNLTFSTLTVSNMSPEDSSIYLCSVGRVDLGDTEAFFGQGTRLTVV.

This chain joins TRBV6-1 and TRBJ2-3; 10 positions agree with TRBD2. Germline CDR1 and CDR2: MNHNS and SASEGT. The junction had 8 bases not matched to a gene; V was cut back by 4 bases and J by 4 bases. The CDR3 runs 16 residues. CDR3 in amino acids: CASSGLSGGRADTQYF. CDR3 bases: TGTGCCAGCAGTGGCCTTAGCGGGGGGCGTGCAGATACGCAGTATTTT.

This chain links TRBV5-1 with TRBJ1-3, with TRBD1 as a possible D gene (6 bases). The CDR3 runs 15 residues. CDR1 SGHRS and CDR2 YFSETQ come from the germline V gene. Trimming left V 0 bases short and J 2 bases short, with 9 bases between. The CDR3 nucleotides are TGCGCCAGCAGCTTGGCAGGGGCCGCTGGAAACACCATATATTTT. As protein: CASSLAGAAGNTIYF.

This chain joins TRBV4-2 and TRBJ2-1, with TRBD2 as a possible D gene (5 bases). This CDR3 region has 14 residues. Germline V gives CDR1 LGHNA, CDR2 YNFKEQ. With 1 base removed from V and 8 bases from J, the gap between germline ends came to 12 bases. CDR3 sequence reads: CASSQVEGIDEQFF. The CDR3, as DNA: TGTGCCAGCAGCCAAGTTGAGGGAATCGATGAGCAGTTCTTC.

This clone has more than one count but fewer than ten. This chain connects TRBV5-1 to TRBJ2-5; 8 bases fit TRBD1. Matching the DNA end better, TRBJ2-7 makes the J call doubtful. This CDR3 is built from 14 residues. CDR1 and CDR2 (germline): SGHRS, YFSETQ. The CDR3 loop is CASSFRTGTHEQYF. CDR3 nucleotide sequence: TGCGCCAGCAGCTTCAGGACAGGGACGCACGAGCAGTACTTC.

The J gene is TRBJ1-2, the V gene TRBV2; 7 bases are shared with TRBD1. This CDR3 spans 13 amino acids. From germline, CDR1 is SNHLY and CDR2 FYNNEI. The junction had 6 bases not matched to a gene; V was cut back by 7 bases and J by 4 bases. This CDR3 reads CASTDRALYGYTF. The CDR3 coding sequence is TGTGCCAGCACCGACAGGGCCCTCTATGGCTACACCTTC. Full variable domain (rest looked up from reference TRBV2 and TRBJ1-2): EPEVTQTPSHQVTQMGQEVILRCVPISNHLYFYWYRQILGQKVEFLVSFYNNEISEKSEIFDDQFSVERPDGSNFTLKIRSTKLEDSAMYFCASTDRALYGYTFGSGTRLTVV.

The rearrangement uses TRBV28 and TRBJ2-3; TRBD2 matches at 7 bases. Germline values: CDR1 MDHEN, CDR2 SYDVKM. This CDR3 is 17 amino acids long. J lost 2 bases, V lost 4 bases, and 12 bases had no gene match. The CDR3 is CASSYPGASGLTDTQYF. Written as DNA, the CDR3 is TGTGCCAGCAGTTACCCTGGGGCTAGCGGCCTCACAGATACGCAGTATTTT.